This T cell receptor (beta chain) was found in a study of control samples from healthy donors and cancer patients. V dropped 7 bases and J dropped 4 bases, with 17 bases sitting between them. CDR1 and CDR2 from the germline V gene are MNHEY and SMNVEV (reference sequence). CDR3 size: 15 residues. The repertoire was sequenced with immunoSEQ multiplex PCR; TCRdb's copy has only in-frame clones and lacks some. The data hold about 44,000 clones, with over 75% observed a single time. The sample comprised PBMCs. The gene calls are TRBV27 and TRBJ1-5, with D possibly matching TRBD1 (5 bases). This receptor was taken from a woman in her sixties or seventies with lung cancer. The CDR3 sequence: CASTSLGGLNQPQHF. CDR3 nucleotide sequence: TGTGCCAGCACCTCTCTTGGGGGGTTGAATCAGCCCCAGCATTTT.